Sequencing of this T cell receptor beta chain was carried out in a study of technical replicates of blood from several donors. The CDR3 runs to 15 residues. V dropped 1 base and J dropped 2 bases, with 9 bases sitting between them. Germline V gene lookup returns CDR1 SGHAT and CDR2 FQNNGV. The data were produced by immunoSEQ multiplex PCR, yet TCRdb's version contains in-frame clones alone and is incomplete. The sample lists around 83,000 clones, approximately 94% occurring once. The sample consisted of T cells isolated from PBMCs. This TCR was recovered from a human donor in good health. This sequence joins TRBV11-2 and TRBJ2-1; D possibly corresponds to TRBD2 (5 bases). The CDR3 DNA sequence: TGTGCCAGCAGCTTAGGCTCTAGCCCCTACAATGAGCAGTTCTTC. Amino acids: CASSLGSSPYNEQFF.